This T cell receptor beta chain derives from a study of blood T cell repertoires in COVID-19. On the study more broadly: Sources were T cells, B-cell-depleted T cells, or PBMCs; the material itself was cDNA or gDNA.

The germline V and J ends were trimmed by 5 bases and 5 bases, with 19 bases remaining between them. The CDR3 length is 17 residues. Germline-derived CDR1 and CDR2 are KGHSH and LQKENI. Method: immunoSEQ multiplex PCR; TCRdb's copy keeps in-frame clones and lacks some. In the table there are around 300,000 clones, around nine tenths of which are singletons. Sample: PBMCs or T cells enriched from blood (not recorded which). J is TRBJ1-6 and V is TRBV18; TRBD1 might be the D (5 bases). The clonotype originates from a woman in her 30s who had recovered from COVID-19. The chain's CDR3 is CASSVSGGSQNNSPLHF. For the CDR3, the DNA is TGTGCCAGCTCAGTATCGGGGGGATCGCAGAATAATTCACCCCTCCACTTT.